The 22 T cell receptor beta chains below were found in one sample sequenced in a study of follicular helper T cells after annual influenza vaccination. Time point noted: 2015-2016 season, pre-vaccination. Sequenced by immunoSEQ multiplex PCR; TCRdb stores in-frame clones only, minus some. The sample yields approximately 14,000 clones, roughly 74% seen once. The sample was CXCR5- memory CD4+ T cells sorted from blood, taken on the day of influenza vaccination. Receptors originate from an adult who received the influenza vaccine.

The chain employs TRBV14 and TRBJ1-2; D unresolved. Trimming cost V 3 bases and J 8 bases, with 16 bases left between them. This CDR3 has 14 amino acids. From germline, CDR1 is SGHDN and CDR2 FVKESK. The DNA of the CDR3 is TGTGCCAGCAGCCAGAACCGGGCCCCGGGGGGCTACACCTTC. The encoded protein is CASSQNRAPGGYTF.

V is TRBV7-2 and J is TRBJ1-6; 8 nucleotides align to TRBD1. The V gene's germline CDR1 is SGHTA and CDR2 FQGNSA. The trim removed 0 bases at V and 7 bases at J, leaving 2 bases unmatched. This CDR3 region has 15 residues. Here the CDR3 reads CASSLAGQANSPLHF. The CDR3 DNA sequence: TGTGCCAGCAGCTTAGCGGGACAGGCCAATTCACCCCTCCACTTT.

The chain has TRBV7-7 and TRBJ2-5; 10 nucleotides match TRBD2. Looked up from germline, CDR1 is SSHAT and CDR2 is FNYEAQ (reference sequence). With V trimmed by 6 bases and J by 5 bases, 3 bases remained unmatched. CDR3 length: 13 amino acids. Written as DNA, the CDR3 is TGTGCCAGCAGTCATAGCGGGGGGGAGACCCAGTACTTC. Its protein product is CASSHSGGETQYF.

This chain uses TRBV6-6 with TRBJ2-7, with D perhaps TRBD2 (5 bases). Germline V gives CDR1 MNHNY, CDR2 SVGAGI (reference sequence). CDR3 length: 12 amino acids. Trimming took 10 bases from V and 2 from J, leaving 12 bases between them. CDR3 DNA sequence: TGTGCCACCAAGGACGGGACCTACGAGCAGTACTTC. It encodes CATKDGTYEQYF.

CDR3 region: CASSLGPGGQETQYF. As DNA, the CDR3 is TGCGCCAGCAGTCTCGGACCAGGGGGACAAGAGACCCAGTACTTC. V usage is TRBV5-1 and J usage is TRBJ2-5; TRBD1 agrees at 7 bases. The junction had 9 bases not matched to a gene; V was cut back by 5 bases and J by 2 bases. CDR3 length: 15 residues. CDR1 and CDR2 (germline): SGHRS, YFSETQ. The full variable domain, completed using reference TRBV5-1 and TRBJ2-5, is KAGVTQTPRYLIKTRGQQVTLSCSPISGHRSVSWYQQTPGQGLQFLFEYFSETQRNKGNFPGRFSGRQFSNSRSEMNVSTLELGDSALYLCASSLGPGGQETQYFGPGTRLLVL.

The chain uses TRBV7-2 and TRBJ2-5, with D possibly TRBD2 on 6 matching bases. Germline CDR1 reads SGHTA; CDR2 reads FQGNSA. Trimming took off 0 bases at V and 7 bases at J, with 21 bases between the two ends. The CDR3 is 17 residues long. In DNA form, the CDR3 reads TGTGCCAGCAGCTTAGCGGTCGCTAGCAGCCGAGCGGGGACCCAGTACTTC. This encodes CASSLAVASSRAGTQYF.

The chain is built from TRBV6-5 and TRBJ1-6; no clear D gene. CDR3 length: 15 amino acids. V was clipped by 5 bases and J by 4 bases, with 12 bases between them. Germline CDR1 is MNHEY and CDR2 is SVGAGI. CDR3 in DNA: TGTGCCAGCAGTGACTGGGGAAGGTATAATTCACCCCTCCACTTT. Protein sequence: CASSDWGRYNSPLHF.

The chain carries TRBV11-2 and TRBJ2-7; D is possibly TRBD1 or TRBD2 (5 bases each). V lost 1 base and J lost 2, with 9 bases in between. Per germline, CDR1 SGHAT and CDR2 FQNNGV. This CDR3 contains 14 residues. The CDR3 spells CASSLGQGPYEQYF. CDR3 DNA: TGTGCCAGCAGCTTAGGCCAGGGACCCTACGAGCAGTACTTC.

CDR3 DNA: TGTGCCAGTAGTATGGGCCAGAACTATGGCTACACCTTC. Translated: CASSMGQNYGYTF. This sequence joins TRBV19 and TRBJ1-2; D gene uncertain. The CDR3 is 13 residues long. Between the trimmed V and J ends, which lost 3 bases and 2 bases, there was a span of 7 bases. Germline V gene data show CDR1 as LNHDA and CDR2 as SQIVND (reference sequence).

In nucleotides, the CDR3 is TGTGCCAGCAGCCCCGTCAACCCCTCGGGAGAGACCCAGTACTTC. Translating it yields CASSPVNPSGETQYF. V gene TRBV7-2 combines with J gene TRBJ2-5, with D unclear. The germline V gene encodes CDR1 SGHTA and CDR2 FQGNSA. This CDR3 comprises 15 residues. With 5 bases removed from V and 4 bases from J, the gap between germline ends came to 17 bases.

This chain connects TRBV21-1 to TRBJ2-3; the table's D call of TRBD2 was not tested on the DNA. TRBV21-1 is a pseudogene segment. The CDR3 is made up of 17 amino acids. CDR3 amino acids: CASSKVGDTSSTDTQYF. DNA of the CDR3: TGTGCCAGCAGCAAAGTTGGAGATACATCTAGCACAGATACGCAGTATTTT.

The J gene is TRBJ2-3, the V gene TRBV28; D not certain. The CDR3 length is 13 residues. In germline, CDR1 is MDHEN, CDR2 SYDVKM. The V gene lost 5 bases and the J gene lost 10 bases, with 16 bases spanning the gap. The CDR3 here is CASSPRSLRAQYF. The CDR3 DNA is TGTGCCAGCAGTCCCCGATCACTTCGGGCGCAGTATTTT.

The chain combines TRBV18 with TRBJ1-2; TRBD1 aligns across 7 bases. V lost 3 bases, J lost 6 bases, and 4 bases stayed unmatched. Per germline, CDR1 KGHSH and CDR2 LQKENI. The CDR3 spans 13 residues. CDR3 nucleotides: TGTGCCAGCTCACCGGCCGGGACAGATGGCTACACCTTC. Translating gives CASSPAGTDGYTF.

This clone appeared once. This chain joins TRBV5-1 and TRBJ1-1, with no clear D. The length of the CDR3 is 15 residues. V dropped 0 bases and J dropped 3 bases, with 12 bases sitting between them. In germline, CDR1 is SGHRS, CDR2 YFSETQ. Here the CDR3 reads CASSLVRTEYTEAFF. The CDR3 DNA sequence: TGCGCCAGCAGCTTGGTTCGGACGGAATACACTGAAGCTTTCTTT.

CDR3 coding DNA: TGTGCCTGGAGCGAGAACAGGGGATCGGACACCGGGGAGCTGTTTTTT. Protein: CAWSENRGSDTGELFF. V is TRBV30 and J is TRBJ2-2, with TRBD1 matching 7 bases. Germline-derived CDR1 and CDR2 are GTSNPN and SVGIG (reference sequence). This CDR3 has 16 amino acids. V trimming: 3 bases; J trimming: 3 bases; junction bases outside the gene matches: 10.

J is TRBJ2-5 and V is TRBV4-1, with 10 bases lining up with TRBD2. The CDR3 loop spans 14 amino acids. In germline, CDR1 is MGHRA, CDR2 YSYEKL. V was clipped by 6 bases and J by 2 bases; unmatched bases: 3. CDR3 sequence reads: CASRRAGGQETQYF. The DNA of the CDR3 is TGCGCCAGCAGAAGAGCGGGGGGGCAAGAGACCCAGTACTTC.

J is TRBJ2-2 and V is TRBV9; 9 nucleotides line up with TRBD2. CDR3 length: 15 residues. Trimming at V came to 0 bases and at J to 7 bases, leaving 4 bases not matched to a gene. From germline, CDR1 is SGDLS and CDR2 YYNGEE. The CDR3 here is CASSVEAGGGGELFF. The CDR3 DNA follows: TGTGCCAGCAGCGTAGAAGCGGGGGGAGGCGGGGAGCTGTTTTTT. Full variable domain (missing parts from reference TRBV9 and TRBJ2-2): DSGVTQTPKHLITATGQRVTLRCSPRSGDLSVYWYQQSLDQGLQFLIQYYNGEERAKGNILERFSAQQFPDLHSELNLSSLELGDSALYFCASSVEAGGGGELFFGEGSRLTVL.

The chain joins TRBV28 to TRBJ1-4; a weak D match, TRBD1 (5 bases). CDR3 length: 13 amino acids. Per the germline V gene, CDR1 is MDHEN and CDR2 is SYDVKM. Trimming cost V 2 bases and J 8 bases, with 9 bases left between them. The CDR3 DNA is TGTGCCAGCAGTTTACCAGGGTTCGAAAAACTGTTTTTT. Translating it yields CASSLPGFEKLFF.

This chain uses TRBV19 with TRBJ1-5, with TRBD1 matching 7 bases. After removal of 8 bases from V and 1 base from J, the junction contained 2 bases not matched to a gene. The V gene's germline CDR1 is LNHDA and CDR2 SQIVND (reference sequence). The CDR3 covers 13 residues. The CDR3 DNA reads as TGTGCCAGTGCGGACAGGAGCAATCAGCCCCAGCATTTT. Translating gives CASADRSNQPQHF.

This clone was detected only a few times. This chain joins TRBV7-6 and TRBJ2-3; 9 bases align to TRBD2. V shed 1 base, J shed 6 bases, and the junction held 17 bases outside the gene matches. This CDR3 spans 19 amino acids. CDR1 is SGHVS and CDR2 is FNYEAQ in the germline V gene. In DNA form, the CDR3 reads TGTGCCAGCAGCTTAGTAGGCGGGGGGGCGTCAAGTGGCCGGGATACGCAGTATTTT. It encodes CASSLVGGGASSGRDTQYF.

The chain combines TRBV7-2 with TRBJ2-3; possibly TRBD2 for D (5 bases). CDR3 size: 11 residues. Per the germline V gene, CDR1 is SGHTA and CDR2 is FQGNSA. V shed 0 bases and J shed 12 bases, with 7 bases lying between them. The CDR3 here is CASSLAGVQYF. CDR3 nucleotide sequence: TGTGCCAGCAGCTTAGCGGGAGTTCAGTATTTT.

This clone was recorded a few times. The chain employs TRBV5-1 and TRBJ2-3; TRBD2 matches 7 bases. With V trimmed by 3 bases and J by 4 bases, 2 bases remained unmatched. There are 13 residues in the CDR3. Germline V gives CDR1 SGHRS, CDR2 YFSETQ. This chain's CDR3 is CASSYGLADTQYF. In DNA form, the CDR3 reads TGCGCCAGCAGCTACGGACTAGCAGATACGCAGTATTTT.